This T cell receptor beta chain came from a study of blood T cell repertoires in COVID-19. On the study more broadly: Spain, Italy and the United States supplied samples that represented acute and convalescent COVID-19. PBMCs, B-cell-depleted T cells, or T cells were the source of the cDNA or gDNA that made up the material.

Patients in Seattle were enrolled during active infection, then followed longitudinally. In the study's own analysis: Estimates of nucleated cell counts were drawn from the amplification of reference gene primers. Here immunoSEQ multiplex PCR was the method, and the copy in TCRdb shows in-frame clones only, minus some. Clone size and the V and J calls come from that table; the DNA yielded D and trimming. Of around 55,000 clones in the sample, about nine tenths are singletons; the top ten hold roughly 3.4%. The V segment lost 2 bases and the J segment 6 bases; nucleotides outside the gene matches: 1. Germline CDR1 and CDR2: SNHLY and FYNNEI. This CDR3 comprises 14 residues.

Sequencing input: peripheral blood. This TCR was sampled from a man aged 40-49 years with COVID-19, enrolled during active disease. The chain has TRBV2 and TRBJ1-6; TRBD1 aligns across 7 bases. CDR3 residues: CASSERQGNSPLHF. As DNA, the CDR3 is TGTGCCAGCAGTGAAAGACAGGGTAATTCACCCCTCCACTTT.